This T cell receptor beta chain was found in a study of shared clonotypes between healthy human individuals. Profiling relied on immunoSEQ multiplex PCR, and the TCRdb table lists in-frame clones only, not all of them. Here the sample spans 2 million to 3 million clones, roughly 93% being singletons. The ends were cut back, 2 bases at V and 0 bases at J, with 7 bases in the middle. CDR3 length equals 14 residues. Looked up from germline, CDR1 is SGHTA and CDR2 is FQGNSA. V usage is TRBV7-2 and J usage is TRBJ2-5; possibly TRBD1 for D (6 bases). This sequence originates from a man aged 18 to 29 in good health. Some clones in this sample may be carry-over from other donors' samples. The sample comprised naive CD4+ T cells from PBMCs. Specified subset: CD45RA+ positively selected. CDR3 nucleotides: TGTGCCAGCAGCTTACGACAGGACCAAGAGACCCAGTACTTC. Protein: CASSLRQDQETQYF.